The rows below give T cell receptor beta chains drawn from one sample of a study of blood T cells in healthy people across ages. TCRdb re-called the 5' RACE reads with MiXCR, one entry per CDR3 protein. Of around 1,500,000 distinct CDR3 sequences in the sample, 25% to 30% are singletons; the top ten hold about 7.7%. Sequenced sample: blood. Every receptor here comes from a woman in her 30s in good health. The CDR3 runs from the conserved cysteine through the conserved F or W. D genes are given only for firm matches. Rows may omit the clone size; those that give it use once, few, many or a size class.

J gene,clone size,D gene,V gene,CDR3 protein,CDR3 DNA
TRBJ1-2,NA,NA,TRBV21-1,CASSRIDTCYTF,TGTGCCAGCAGCCGTATAGACACCTGCTACACCTTC
TRBJ2-1,NA,TRBD2,TRBV4-2,CASSQASLAGPDNEQFF,TGTGCCAGCAGCCAAGCTTCGCTAGCGGGGCCAGATAATGAGCAGTTCTTC
TRBJ2-1,NA,TRBD2,TRBV9,CASSAVLAGTNNEQFF,TGTGCCAGCAGCGCTGTCTTAGCGGGAACCAACAATGAGCAGTTCTTC
TRBJ1-4,few,NA,TRBV9,CASSFTGILGEKLFF,TGTGCCAGTTCCTTCACGGGCATTCTCGGTGAAAAACTGTTTTTT
TRBJ2-7,many,NA,TRBV7-2,CASIPGVTREQYF,TGTGCCAGCATCCCGGGAGTCACTAGAGAGCAGTACTTC
TRBJ2-1,many,TRBD1,TRBV9,CASSVTGGNEQFF,TGTGCCAGCAGCGTGACAGGGGGCAATGAGCAGTTCTTC
TRBJ2-2,NA,TRBD2,TRBV12-3/TRBV12-4,CASRAGTSPGELFF,TGTGCCAGCAGGGCCGGGACTAGCCCCGGGGAGCTGTTTTTT
TRBJ2-7,NA,NA,TRBV6-1,CASSPKGTETHEQYF,TGTGCCAGCAGTCCCAAAGGAACGGAGACCCACGAGCAGTACTTC
TRBJ2-3,NA,NA,TRBV2,CASSSGDASTDTQYF,TGTGCCAGCAGTTCAGGGGACGCCAGCACAGATACGCAGTATTTT
TRBJ1-1,few,NA,TRBV4-2,CASSQDGTGRQTEAFF,TGTGCCAGCAGCCAAGATGGCACGGGAAGGCAAACTGAAGCTTTCTTT
TRBJ2-1,NA,TRBD2,TRBV12-3/TRBV12-4,CASSPASGWSNEQFF,TGTGCCAGCAGTCCAGCTAGCGGGTGGTCTAATGAGCAGTTCTTC
TRBJ2-3,once,TRBD2,TRBV7-6,CASSLQTSGAVDTQYF,TGTGCCAGCAGCCTCCAGACTAGCGGGGCCGTTGATACGCAGTATTTT
TRBJ1-2,few,NA,TRBV20-1,CSASSWTDQGNGYTF,TGCAGTGCTAGCAGTTGGACGGACCAGGGGAATGGCTACACCTTC
TRBJ1-5,NA,NA,TRBV5-1,CASSFSSGGNQPQHF,TGCGCCAGCAGCTTTAGTTCAGGGGGCAATCAGCCCCAGCATTTT
TRBJ2-1,NA,TRBD2,TRBV28,CASRGRVYNEQFF,TGTGCCAGCAGGGGGAGGGTCTACAATGAGCAGTTCTTC
TRBJ2-7,many,NA,TRBV9,CASSVEGGRQYF,TGTGCCAGCAGCGTAGAGGGCGGTCGGCAGTACTTC
TRBJ1-4,NA,NA,TRBV19,CASRRQDDEKLFF,TGTGCCAGTAGACGGCAGGACGATGAAAAACTGTTTTTT
TRBJ1-2,many,NA,TRBV4-3,CASSQDKGYGYTF,TGCGCCAGCAGCCAAGATAAAGGCTATGGCTACACCTTC
TRBJ2-7,many,NA,TRBV20-1,CSASDRTYEQYF,TGCAGTGCTAGCGACAGGACCTACGAGCAGTACTTC
TRBJ1-4,NA,NA,TRBV2,CASGERGNEKLFF,TGTGCCAGCGGGGAAAGGGGGAATGAAAAACTGTTTTTT
TRBJ2-5,few,NA,TRBV2,CASGRTYQETQYF,TGTGCCAGCGGAAGGACTTACCAAGAGACCCAGTACTTC
TRBJ1-1,NA,TRBD1,TRBV29-1,CSALTGGPTEAFF,TGCAGCGCATTGACAGGGGGGCCAACTGAAGCTTTCTTT
TRBJ2-1,few,TRBD1,TRBV12-3/TRBV12-4,CASGERDRKYNEQFF,TGTGCCAGCGGGGAACGGGACAGAAAATATAATGAGCAGTTCTTC
TRBJ2-1,NA,NA,TRBV4-1,CASSQATDGFEGNEQFF,TGCGCCAGCAGCCAAGCCACGGACGGGTTTGAGGGCAATGAGCAGTTCTTC
TRBJ2-1,NA,TRBD2,TRBV12-3/TRBV12-4,CASSFSGGARERFF,TGTGCCAGCAGTTTCAGCGGGGGGGCGCGTGAGCGGTTCTTC
TRBJ2-1,NA,TRBD2,TRBV14,CASSQELAGGHEQFF,TGTGCCAGCAGCCAAGAGCTAGCGGGGGGGCATGAGCAGTTCTTC
TRBJ2-5,NA,NA,TRBV19,CAGSTPGTQYF,TGTGCCGGTAGTACGCCCGGGACCCAGTACTTC
TRBJ2-5,few,NA,TRBV20-1,CSARSPEQETQYF,TGCAGTGCTAGAAGCCCCGAGCAAGAGACCCAGTACTTC
TRBJ2-4,NA,TRBD2,TRBV20-1,CSAEGLGQVERYF,TGCAGTGCGGAGGGACTAGGCCAGGTCGAGCGGTACTTC
TRBJ2-5,NA,NA,TRBV12-3/TRBV12-4,CASTSRDKQETQYF,TGTGCCAGCACTTCTAGGGATAAACAAGAGACCCAGTACTTC
TRBJ2-5,few,NA,TRBV6-1,CASTAQETQYF,TGTGCCAGCACTGCCCAAGAGACCCAGTACTTC
TRBJ2-1,many,NA,TRBV3-1,CASSPKNNEQFF,TGTGCCAGCAGCCCAAAGAACAATGAGCAGTTCTTC
TRBJ1-2,few,NA,TRBV6-6,CATEDTTNYGYTF,TGTGCCACGGAGGACACTACTAACTATGGCTACACCTTC
TRBJ2-7,NA,TRBD2,TRBV28,CASALGGGNEQYF,TGTGCCAGCGCGCTAGGCGGGGGGAACGAGCAGTACTTC
TRBJ1-3,NA,NA,TRBV18,CASSPLGFHSGNTIYF,TGTGCCAGCTCACCACTTGGGTTCCACTCTGGAAACACCATATATTTT
TRBJ1-2,NA,NA,TRBV15,CATSRPNYGYTF,TGTGCCACCAGTCGGCCCAACTATGGCTACACCTTC
TRBJ1-6,NA,NA,TRBV7-2,CASSSGYTSPLHF,TGTGCCAGCAGCTCGGGGTACACCTCACCCCTCCACTTT
TRBJ2-7,NA,NA,TRBV6-2/TRBV6-3,CASHSVGGSYEQYF,TGTGCCAGCCACAGCGTAGGGGGGTCCTACGAGCAGTACTTC
TRBJ2-1,few,TRBD1,TRBV5-1,CASTPGQGAIDEQFF,TGCGCCAGCACACCGGGACAGGGGGCGATCGATGAGCAGTTCTTC
TRBJ2-1,NA,TRBD2,TRBV4-1,CASSQEGLDNEQFF,TGCGCCAGCAGCCAAGAGGGACTAGACAATGAGCAGTTCTTC
TRBJ2-5,NA,TRBD2,TRBV7-2,CASSFTSGAAQETQYF,TGTGCCAGCAGCTTCACTAGCGGGGCCGCCCAAGAGACCCAGTACTTC
TRBJ2-7,few,NA,TRBV6-1,CASSRDNQYEQYF,TGTGCCAGCAGTCGGGACAACCAATACGAGCAGTACTTC
TRBJ2-3,few,TRBD1,TRBV20-1,CSGGGTGGDTQYF,TGCAGTGGCGGGGGGACAGGGGGAGATACGCAGTATTTT
TRBJ1-1,once,TRBD1,TRBV7-9,CASSGGTGGTNTEAFF,TGTGCCAGCAGCGGCGGGACAGGGGGCACGAACACTGAAGCTTTCTTT
TRBJ2-3,NA,TRBD2,TRBV28,CASSSIGLAGAYTDTQYF,TGTGCCAGCAGTTCCATCGGACTAGCGGGGGCCTACACAGATACGCAGTATTTT
TRBJ2-1,many,TRBD2,TRBV20-1,CSPRWTSGKNEQFF,TGCAGCCCTCGGTGGACTAGCGGGAAAAATGAGCAGTTCTTC
TRBJ1-5,NA,NA,TRBV27,CASRSGLEPQHF,TGTGCCAGCCGATCCGGCCTTGAACCCCAGCATTTT
TRBJ1-1,few,NA,TRBV4-3,CASSQERGDTEAFF,TGCGCCAGCAGCCAAGAGAGGGGGGATACTGAAGCTTTCTTT
TRBJ1-5,once,NA,TRBV20-1,CSARRQGYQPQHF,TGCAGTGCTAGAAGGCAGGGTTATCAGCCCCAGCATTTT
TRBJ2-1,NA,NA,TRBV9,CASSHRDGQFF,TGTGCCAGCAGCCATCGGGATGGGCAGTTCTTC
TRBJ1-5,few,NA,TRBV12-3/TRBV12-4,CASTRRGRSNQPQHF,TGTGCCAGCACTCGACGGGGGAGAAGCAATCAGCCCCAGCATTTT
TRBJ1-4,few,NA,TRBV5-1,CASSKRPKEKLFF,TGCGCCAGCAGCAAAAGGCCAAAGGAAAAACTGTTTTTT
TRBJ2-7,once,TRBD2,TRBV3-1,CASSQAGLAGGEQYF,TGTGCCAGCAGCCAAGCGGGACTAGCGGGAGGGGAGCAGTACTTC
TRBJ1-1,NA,NA,TRBV9,CASGRSYTEAFF,TGTGCCAGCGGACGCTCTTACACTGAAGCTTTCTTT
TRBJ1-4,NA,TRBD1,TRBV28,CASSIQRGQGLLTNEKLFF,TGTGCCAGCAGTATCCAAAGGGGACAGGGCTTGTTGACTAATGAAAAACTGTTTTTT
TRBJ1-1,few,NA,TRBV20-1,CSANINKNTEAFF,TGCAGTGCCAATATCAACAAGAACACTGAAGCTTTCTTT
TRBJ1-6,NA,NA,TRBV5-1,CASSISGPRASPLHF,TGCGCCAGCAGCATATCGGGACCCCGCGCCTCACCCCTCCACTTT